This is a list of T cell receptor beta chains from one sample in a study of CD8+ T cells in alopecia areata. Libraries were prepared by immunoSEQ multiplex PCR; TCRdb keeps only in-frame clonotypes and omits some of them. The top ten hold roughly 0.5% of the sample, which has 200,000 to 250,000 clones, more than 30% seen once. Specimen: CD4+ T cells sorted from blood, collected at approximately week 34, from a patient treated with tofacitinib. The receptors originated from a human donor with alopecia areata. Both conserved end residues are part of each CDR3. A D gene is named only where the DNA matches it firmly. Part of the rows lack a size; the others show once, few, many or a class for expanded clones.

>few|NA|TRBJ2-5|TRBV7-9
TGTGCCAGCAGCCCAGCCGGCGGGCGAGAGACCCAGTACTTC
CASSPAGGRETQYF
>NA|NA|TRBJ1-5|TRBV20-1
TGCAGTGCTAGCCAATTCGAAGCCCAGCATTTT
CSASQFEAQHF
>NA|NA|TRBJ2-3|TRBV11-2
TGTGCCAGCAGCCTCCCCCCCACGGATACGCAGTATTTT
CASSLPPTDTQYF
>few|NA|TRBJ2-5|TRBV5-1
TGCGCCAGCAGGCGCGGGACAGCTCCTGGGGAGACCCAGTACTTC
CASRRGTAPGETQYF
>few|TRBD1|TRBJ1-4|TRBV18
TGTGCCAGCTCGGGGACAGCTAATGAAAAACTGTTTTTT
CASSGTANEKLFF
>NA|NA|TRBJ2-1|TRBV29-1
TGCAGCGGGAACCGATTGAGAGAGCAGTTCTTC
CSGNRLREQFF
>NA|NA|TRBJ2-2|TRBV5-1
TGCGCCAGCAGCTCCGGACAGTTCGCGAACACCGGGGAGCTGTTTTTT
CASSSGQFANTGELFF
>NA|NA|TRBJ2-7|TRBV7-9
TGTGCCAGCAGCTTAGCGGCTGAGTACGAGCAGTACTTC
CASSLAAEYEQYF
>NA|NA|TRBJ2-7|TRBV6-5
TGTGCCAGCAGTCATGCAGGGTTCTCCTACGAGCAGTACTTC
CASSHAGFSYEQYF
>NA|NA|TRBJ1-4|TRBV30
TGTGCCTGGAGTGTTGGAGCGGGGCTTAATGAAAAACTGTTTTTT
CAWSVGAGLNEKLFF
>NA|NA|TRBJ2-5|TRBV5-1
TGCGCCAGCAGCTTCGACGAGACCCAGTACTTC
CASSFDETQYF
>NA|NA|TRBJ2-7|TRBV11-2
TGTGCCAGCAGCCCCGACTACGGGAGCTCCTACGAGCAGTACTTC
CASSPDYGSSYEQYF
>NA|TRBD1|TRBJ2-2|TRBV7-2
TGTGCCAGCAGCTCGCAGGGGGCGGGCACCGGGGAGCTGTTTTTT
CASSSQGAGTGELFF
>few|TRBD1|TRBJ1-2|TRBV19
TGTGCCAGTAGTATTCGACAGGGGGAAAATGGCTACACCTTC
CASSIRQGENGYTF
>NA|NA|TRBJ2-5|TRBV7-6
TGTGCCAGCAGCTTCACAGGGACCGGGGAGACCCAGTACTTC
CASSFTGTGETQYF
>NA|NA|TRBJ2-1|TRBV9
TGTGCCAGCAGCTCAGGAGGGGCGTCCTGGGGCTACAATGAGCAGTTCTTC
CASSSGGASWGYNEQFF
>NA|NA|TRBJ2-5|TRBV7-2
TGTGCCAGCAGCCTCCAGGGGGGGAGGGTCAAAGAGACCCAGTACTTC
CASSLQGGRVKETQYF
>NA|TRBD1|TRBJ1-4|TRBV29-1
TGCAGCGTTACCCGACAGGGGGGACCTAATGAAAAACTGTTTTTT
CSVTRQGGPNEKLFF
>NA|NA|TRBJ1-1|TRBV29-1
TGCAGCGTTGAGGGGGGCCTGATTGAAGCTTTCTTT
CSVEGGLIEAFF
>NA|NA|TRBJ1-5|TRBV18
TGTGCCAGCTCACCACCGAATGGGGAAAACCAGCCCCAGCATTTT
CASSPPNGENQPQHF
>once|TRBD1|TRBJ1-1|TRBV30
TGTGCCTGGAGTGTAACCGGGACAGGTCCACAAGCTTTCTTT
CAWSVTGTGPQAFF
>once|NA|TRBJ1-1|TRBV30
TGTGCCTGGACAGTCTCCAGGACGGACCGGGCCACTGAAGCTTTCTTT
CAWTVSRTDRATEAFF
>NA|TRBD2|TRBJ2-3|TRBV5-1
TGCGCCAGCAGCTTGACTAGCGCGCTAGATACGCAGTATTTT
CASSLTSALDTQYF
>few|NA|TRBJ2-4|TRBV19
TGTGCCAGTAGCATGGGCCCGGGTCGAAAAGAAAACATTCAGTACTTC
CASSMGPGRKENIQYF
>few|TRBD1|TRBJ2-2|TRBV19
TGTGCCAGCAGGGACAGGGTAAACACCGGGGAGCTGTTTTTT
CASRDRVNTGELFF
>NA|TRBD2|TRBJ2-3|TRBV30
TGTGCCTGGAGTGTAGTGGCGGGGGCAGATACGCAGTATTTT
CAWSVVAGADTQYF
>few|TRBD1|TRBJ1-2|TRBV11-2
TGTGCCAGCAGCTTACAGGGGGGTGGCTACACCTTC
CASSLQGGGYTF
>NA|NA|TRBJ2-3|TRBV14
TGTGCCAGCAGCCAAGGGGGCTACACAGATACGCAGTATTTT
CASSQGGYTDTQYF
>NA|NA|TRBJ2-3|TRBV11-2
TGTGCCAGCAGCTCGGTCAGGGGTGCTAGCACAGATACGCAGTATTTT
CASSSVRGASTDTQYF
>few|NA|TRBJ1-2|TRBV15
TGTGCCACCAGCACCCACAGGGTTCGTGGCTACACCTTC
CATSTHRVRGYTF
>NA|NA|TRBJ1-1|TRBV6-1
TGTGCCAGCAGTGAAGCGCCCCCTTGGCGGCCGAACACTGAAGCTTTCTTT
CASSEAPPWRPNTEAFF